This T cell receptor (beta chain) comes out of a study of human T cells and chemical hapten exposure. The overall study: Alopecia areata, totalis or universalis affected patients who were mostly female.

General observations from the study: The study found expanded TCRs formed significantly more large CDR3 similarity clusters than controls.

One entry per CDR3 protein, called by TCRdb with MiXCR from the RACE reads. The table records approximately 350,000 distinct CDR3 sequences, roughly 6.3% of them present only once. This clonotype was counted only a few times. Its matching antigen is unknown. Documented time point: patch test 2, 6 weeks after DPC sensitization. Treatment of the sample: therapeutic diphenylcyclopropenone sensitization with weekly scalp DPC. Germline V CDR1 and CDR2: KGHSH, LQKENI. The CDR3 sequence is 14 residues long. Trimming removed 5 bases at V and 4 bases at J, with 9 bases between. Sequencing was performed on whole blood, taken in connection with sensitization to the hapten diphenylcyclopropenone (DPC). This TCR derives from a woman between 18 and 30 years old with alopecia areata. Some clones in this sample may be carry-over from other donors' samples. V gene TRBV18 combines with J gene TRBJ2-6; D unclear. The CDR3 reads CASSSEAGANVLTF. CDR3 sequence (DNA): TGTGCCAGCTCATCCGAGGCCGGGGCCAACGTCCTGACTTTC.